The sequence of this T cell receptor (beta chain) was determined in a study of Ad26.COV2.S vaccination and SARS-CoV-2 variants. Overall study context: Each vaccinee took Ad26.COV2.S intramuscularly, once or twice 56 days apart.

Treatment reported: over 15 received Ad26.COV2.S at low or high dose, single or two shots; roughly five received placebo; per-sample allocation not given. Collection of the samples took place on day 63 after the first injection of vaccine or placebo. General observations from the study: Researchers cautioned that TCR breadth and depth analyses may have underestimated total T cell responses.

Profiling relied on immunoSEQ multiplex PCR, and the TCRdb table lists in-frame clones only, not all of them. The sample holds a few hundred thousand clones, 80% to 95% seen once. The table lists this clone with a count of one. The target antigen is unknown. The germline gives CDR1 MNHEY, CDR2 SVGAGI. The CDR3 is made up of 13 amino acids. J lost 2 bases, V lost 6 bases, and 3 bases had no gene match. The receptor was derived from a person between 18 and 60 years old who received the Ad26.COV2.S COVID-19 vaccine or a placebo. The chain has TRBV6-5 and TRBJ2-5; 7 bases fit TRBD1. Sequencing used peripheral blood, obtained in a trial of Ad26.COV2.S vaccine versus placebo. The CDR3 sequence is CASRMGQQETQYF. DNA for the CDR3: TGTGCCAGCAGGATGGGACAGCAAGAGACCCAGTACTTC.